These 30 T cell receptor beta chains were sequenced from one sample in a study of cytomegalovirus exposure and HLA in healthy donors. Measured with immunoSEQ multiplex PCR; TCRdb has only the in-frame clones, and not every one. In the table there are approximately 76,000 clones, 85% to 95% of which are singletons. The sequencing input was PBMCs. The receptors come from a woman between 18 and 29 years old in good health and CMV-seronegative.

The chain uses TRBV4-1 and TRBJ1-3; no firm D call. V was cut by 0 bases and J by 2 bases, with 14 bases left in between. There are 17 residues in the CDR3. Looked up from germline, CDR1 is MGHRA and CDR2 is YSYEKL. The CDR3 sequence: CASSQEAALVPGNTIYF. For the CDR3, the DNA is TGCGCCAGCAGCCAAGAGGCAGCGTTAGTCCCTGGAAACACCATATATTTT.

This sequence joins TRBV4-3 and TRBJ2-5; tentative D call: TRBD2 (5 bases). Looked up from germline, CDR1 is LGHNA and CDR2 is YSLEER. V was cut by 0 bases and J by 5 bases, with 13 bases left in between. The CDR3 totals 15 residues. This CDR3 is CASSQEPIGVETQYF. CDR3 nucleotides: TGCGCCAGCAGCCAAGAGCCCATCGGGGTGGAGACCCAGTACTTC.

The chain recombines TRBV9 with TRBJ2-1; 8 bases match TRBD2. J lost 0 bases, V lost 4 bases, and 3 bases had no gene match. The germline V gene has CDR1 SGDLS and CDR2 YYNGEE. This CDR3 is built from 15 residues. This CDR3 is CASSPSGSSYNEQFF. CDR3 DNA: TGTGCCAGCAGCCCGAGCGGGAGCTCCTACAATGAGCAGTTCTTC.

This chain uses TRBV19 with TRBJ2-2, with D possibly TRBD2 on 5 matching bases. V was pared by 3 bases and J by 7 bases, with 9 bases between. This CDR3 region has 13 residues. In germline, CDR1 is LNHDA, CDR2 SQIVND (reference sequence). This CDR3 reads CASSILADGELFF. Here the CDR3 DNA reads TGTGCCAGTAGTATTCTAGCTGACGGGGAGCTGTTTTTT.

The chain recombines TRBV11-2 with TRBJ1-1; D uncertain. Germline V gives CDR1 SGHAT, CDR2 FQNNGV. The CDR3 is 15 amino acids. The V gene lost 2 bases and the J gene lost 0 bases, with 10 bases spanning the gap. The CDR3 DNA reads TGTGCCAGCAGCTTAAGTCTGGAGTTGAACACTGAAGCTTTCTTT. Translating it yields CASSLSLELNTEAFF.

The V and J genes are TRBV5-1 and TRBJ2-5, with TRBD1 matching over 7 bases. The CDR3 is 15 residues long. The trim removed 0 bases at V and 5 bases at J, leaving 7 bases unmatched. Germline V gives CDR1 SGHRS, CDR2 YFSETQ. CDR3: CASSLEPRDSETQYF. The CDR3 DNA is TGCGCCAGCAGCTTGGAGCCCCGGGACAGTGAGACCCAGTACTTC.

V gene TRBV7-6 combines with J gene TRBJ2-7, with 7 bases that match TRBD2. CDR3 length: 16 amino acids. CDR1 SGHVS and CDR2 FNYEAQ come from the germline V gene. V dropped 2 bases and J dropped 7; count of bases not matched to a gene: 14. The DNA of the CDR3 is TGTGCCAGCAGCTTATGGGGGGGGGTCCCACGGGTGGAGCAGTACTTC. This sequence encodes CASSLWGGVPRVEQYF.

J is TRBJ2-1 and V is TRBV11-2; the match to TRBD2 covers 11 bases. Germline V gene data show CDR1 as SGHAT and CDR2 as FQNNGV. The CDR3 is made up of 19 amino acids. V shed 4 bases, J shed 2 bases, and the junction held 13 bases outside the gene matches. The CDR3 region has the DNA TGTGCCAGCAGCTCCCTTGGGCTAGCGGGGGGATCAGCCTACAATGAGCAGTTCTTC. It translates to CASSSLGLAGGSAYNEQFF.

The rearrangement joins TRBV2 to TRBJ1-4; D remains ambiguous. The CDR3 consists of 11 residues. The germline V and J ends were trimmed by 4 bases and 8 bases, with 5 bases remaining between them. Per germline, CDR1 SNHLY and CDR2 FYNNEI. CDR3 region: CASSAREKLFF. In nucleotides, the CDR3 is TGTGCCAGCAGTGCACGGGAAAAACTGTTTTTT.

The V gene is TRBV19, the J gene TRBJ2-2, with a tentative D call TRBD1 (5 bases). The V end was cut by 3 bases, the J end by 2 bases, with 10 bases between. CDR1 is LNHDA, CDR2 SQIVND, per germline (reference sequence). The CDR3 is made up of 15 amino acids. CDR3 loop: CASSILTANTGELFF. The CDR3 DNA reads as TGTGCCAGTAGTATCCTGACAGCTAACACCGGGGAGCTGTTTTTT.

This CDR3 is CASSLGVTGAAYEQYF. The CDR3 region has the DNA TGTGCCAGCAGTTTGGGGGTGACAGGGGCCGCCTACGAGCAGTACTTC. The rearrangement joins TRBV28 to TRBJ2-7; 8 nucleotides line up with TRBD1. There are 16 residues in the CDR3. The V segment lost 3 bases and the J segment 2 bases; nucleotides outside the gene matches: 9. Germline values: CDR1 MDHEN, CDR2 SYDVKM.

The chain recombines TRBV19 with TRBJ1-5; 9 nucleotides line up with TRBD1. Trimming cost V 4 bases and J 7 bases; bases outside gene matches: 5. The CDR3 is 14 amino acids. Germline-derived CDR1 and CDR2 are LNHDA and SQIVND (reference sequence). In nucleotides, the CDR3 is TGTGCCAGTAGTACGGGACAGGGAGGCCAGCCCCAGCATTTT. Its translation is CASSTGQGGQPQHF. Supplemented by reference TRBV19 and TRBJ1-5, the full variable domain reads DGGITQSPKYLFRKEGQNVTLSCEQNLNHDAMYWYRQDPGQGLRLIYYSQIVNDFQKGDIAEGYSVSREKKESFPLTVTSAQKNPTAFYLCASSTGQGGQPQHFGDGTRLSIL.

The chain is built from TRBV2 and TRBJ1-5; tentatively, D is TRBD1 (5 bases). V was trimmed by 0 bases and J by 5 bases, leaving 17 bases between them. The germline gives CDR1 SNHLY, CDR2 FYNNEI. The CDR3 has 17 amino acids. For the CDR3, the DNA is TGTGCCAGCAGTGAAGCTGGGGCGCATCAAAGCGATCAGCCCCAGCATTTT. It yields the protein CASSEAGAHQSDQPQHF.

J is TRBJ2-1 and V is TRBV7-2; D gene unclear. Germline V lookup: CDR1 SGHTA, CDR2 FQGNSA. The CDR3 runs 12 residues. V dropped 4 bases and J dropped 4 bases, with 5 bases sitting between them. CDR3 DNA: TGTGCCAGCAGCTCAGTATACAATGAGCAGTTCTTC. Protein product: CASSSVYNEQFF. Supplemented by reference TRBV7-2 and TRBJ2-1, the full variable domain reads GAGVSQSPSNKVTEKGKDVELRCDPISGHTALYWYRQSLGQGLEFLIYFQGNSAPDKSGLPSDRFSAERTGGSVSTLTIQRTQQEDSAVYLCASSSVYNEQFFGPGTRLTVL.

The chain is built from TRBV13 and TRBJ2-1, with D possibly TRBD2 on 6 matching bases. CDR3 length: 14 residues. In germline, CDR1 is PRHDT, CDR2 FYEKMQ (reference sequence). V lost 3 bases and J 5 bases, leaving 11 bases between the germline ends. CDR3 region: CASSFNGGHNEQFF. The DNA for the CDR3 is TGTGCCAGCAGCTTCAACGGGGGACACAATGAGCAGTTCTTC.

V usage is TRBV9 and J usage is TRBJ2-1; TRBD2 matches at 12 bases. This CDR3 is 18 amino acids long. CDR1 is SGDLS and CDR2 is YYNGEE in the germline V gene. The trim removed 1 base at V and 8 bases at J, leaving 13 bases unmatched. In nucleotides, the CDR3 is TGTGCCAGCAGCGTAACCGTCGCGACTAGCGGGAGAGGTCATGAGCAGTTCTTC. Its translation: CASSVTVATSGRGHEQFF. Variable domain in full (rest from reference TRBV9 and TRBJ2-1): DSGVTQTPKHLITATGQRVTLRCSPRSGDLSVYWYQQSLDQGLQFLIQYYNGEERAKGNILERFSAQQFPDLHSELNLSSLELGDSALYFCASSVTVATSGRGHEQFFGPGTRLTVL.

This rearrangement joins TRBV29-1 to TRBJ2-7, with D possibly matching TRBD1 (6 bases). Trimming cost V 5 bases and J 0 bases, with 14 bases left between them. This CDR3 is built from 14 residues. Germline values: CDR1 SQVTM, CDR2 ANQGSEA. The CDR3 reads CSVQGTLDSYEQYF. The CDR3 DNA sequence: TGCAGCGTTCAGGGGACACTCGACTCCTACGAGCAGTACTTC.

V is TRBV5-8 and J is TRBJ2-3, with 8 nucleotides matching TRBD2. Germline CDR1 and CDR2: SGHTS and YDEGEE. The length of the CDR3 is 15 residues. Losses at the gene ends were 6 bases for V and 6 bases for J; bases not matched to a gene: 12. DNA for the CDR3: TGTGCCAGCACCCTACTGAGCGGGAGTTGGGATACGCAGTATTTT. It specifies CASTLLSGSWDTQYF. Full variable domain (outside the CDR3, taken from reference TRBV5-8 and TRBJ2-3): EAGVTQSPTHLIKTRGQQATLRCSPISGHTSVYWYQQALGLGLQFLLWYDEGEERNRGNFPPRFSGRQFPNYSSELNVNALELEDSALYLCASTLLSGSWDTQYFGPGTRLTVL.

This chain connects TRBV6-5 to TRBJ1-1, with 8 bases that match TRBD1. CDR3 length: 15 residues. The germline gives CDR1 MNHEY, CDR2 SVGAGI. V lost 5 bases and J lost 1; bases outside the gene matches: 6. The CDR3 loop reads CASSITGGGNTEAFF. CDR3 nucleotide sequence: TGTGCCAGCAGTATTACAGGGGGGGGGAACACTGAAGCTTTCTTT.

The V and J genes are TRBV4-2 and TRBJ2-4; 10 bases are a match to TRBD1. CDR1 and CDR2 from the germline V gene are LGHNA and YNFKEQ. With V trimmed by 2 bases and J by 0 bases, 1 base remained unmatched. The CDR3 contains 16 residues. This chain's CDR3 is CASSQWDRGAKNIQYF. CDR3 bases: TGTGCCAGCAGCCAATGGGACAGGGGAGCCAAAAACATTCAGTACTTC.

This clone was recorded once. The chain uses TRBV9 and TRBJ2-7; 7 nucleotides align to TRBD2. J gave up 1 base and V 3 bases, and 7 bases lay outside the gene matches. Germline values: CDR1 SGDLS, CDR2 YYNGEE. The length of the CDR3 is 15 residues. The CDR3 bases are TGTGCCAGCAGCGGGGACCTCGGGGGGTCCTACGAGCAGTACTTC. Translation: CASSGDLGGSYEQYF. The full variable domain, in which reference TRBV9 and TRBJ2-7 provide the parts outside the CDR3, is DSGVTQTPKHLITATGQRVTLRCSPRSGDLSVYWYQQSLDQGLQFLIQYYNGEERAKGNILERFSAQQFPDLHSELNLSSLELGDSALYFCASSGDLGGSYEQYFGPGTRLTVT.

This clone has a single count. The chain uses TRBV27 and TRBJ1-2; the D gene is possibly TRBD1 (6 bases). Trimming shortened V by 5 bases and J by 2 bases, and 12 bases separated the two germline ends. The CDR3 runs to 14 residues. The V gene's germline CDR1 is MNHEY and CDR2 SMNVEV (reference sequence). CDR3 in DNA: TGTGCCAGCAGTCCTAGACAGGAGAACTATGGCTACACCTTC. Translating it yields CASSPRQENYGYTF.

CDR3 coding DNA: TGTGCCAGCAGCCAAAGGACAGGGCAAAACACCGGGGAGCTGTTTTTT. This encodes CASSQRTGQNTGELFF. The gene calls are TRBV4-2 and TRBJ2-2, with 8 positions matching TRBD1. This CDR3 comprises 16 residues. Germline V gene lookup returns CDR1 LGHNA and CDR2 YNFKEQ. V shed 2 bases and J 2 bases; nucleotides not matched to a gene: 4.

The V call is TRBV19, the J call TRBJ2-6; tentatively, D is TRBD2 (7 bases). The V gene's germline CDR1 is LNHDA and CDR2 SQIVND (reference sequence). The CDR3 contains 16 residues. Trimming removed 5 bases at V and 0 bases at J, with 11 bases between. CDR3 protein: CASSLGGRSGANVLTF. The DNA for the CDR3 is TGTGCCAGTAGTTTGGGGGGGCGCTCTGGGGCCAACGTCCTGACTTTC.

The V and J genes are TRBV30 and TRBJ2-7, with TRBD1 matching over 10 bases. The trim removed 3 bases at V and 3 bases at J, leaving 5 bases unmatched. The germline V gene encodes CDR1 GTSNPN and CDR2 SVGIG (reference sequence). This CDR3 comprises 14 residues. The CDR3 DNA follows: TGTGCCTGGAGCCGGGACAGGGGTGGCTACGAGCAGTACTTC. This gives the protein CAWSRDRGGYEQYF.

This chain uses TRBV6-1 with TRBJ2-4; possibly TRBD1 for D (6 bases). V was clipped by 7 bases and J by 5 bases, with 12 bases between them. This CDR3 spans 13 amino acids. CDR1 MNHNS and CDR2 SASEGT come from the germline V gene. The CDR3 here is CASTTGPENIQYF. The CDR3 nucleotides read TGTGCCAGCACAACAGGGCCGGAAAACATTCAGTACTTC.

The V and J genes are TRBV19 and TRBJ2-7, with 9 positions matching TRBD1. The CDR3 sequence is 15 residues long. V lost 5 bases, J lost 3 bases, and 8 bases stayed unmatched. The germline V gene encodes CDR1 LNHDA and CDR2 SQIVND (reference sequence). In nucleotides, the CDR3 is TGTGCCAGTAGTCCCCGGACAGGGGTTAACTACGAGCAGTACTTC. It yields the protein CASSPRTGVNYEQYF. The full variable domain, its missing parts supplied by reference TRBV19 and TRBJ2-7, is DGGITQSPKYLFRKEGQNVTLSCEQNLNHDAMYWYRQDPGQGLRLIYYSQIVNDFQKGDIAEGYSVSREKKESFPLTVTSAQKNPTAFYLCASSPRTGVNYEQYFGPGTRLTVT.

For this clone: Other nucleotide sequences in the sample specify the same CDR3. Here the CDR3 reads CASSLRGRNEQFF. The CDR3 DNA reads TGTGCCAGCAGCCTTCGGGGTAGGAATGAGCAGTTCTTC. The V and J genes are TRBV7-3 and TRBJ2-1; the D gene is possibly TRBD2 (5 bases). The CDR3 covers 13 residues. The ends were cut back, 5 bases at V and 7 bases at J, with 12 bases in the middle. Germline V gene data show CDR1 as SGHTA and CDR2 as FQGTGA.

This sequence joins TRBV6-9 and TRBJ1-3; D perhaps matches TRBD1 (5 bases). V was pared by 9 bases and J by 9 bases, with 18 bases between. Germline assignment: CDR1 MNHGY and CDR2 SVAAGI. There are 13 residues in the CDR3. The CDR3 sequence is CASRPGAGGTIYF. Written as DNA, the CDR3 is TGTGCCAGTCGACCCGGGGCGGGGGGCACCATATATTTT.

CDR3 sequence reads: CASSRQGDTEAFF. CDR3 bases: TGCGCCAGCAGTAGGCAAGGGGACACTGAAGCTTTCTTT. The rearrangement links TRBV10-1 to TRBJ1-1; D might be TRBD1 (5 bases). The V and J ends lost 5 bases and 3 bases respectively, with 10 bases between them. The CDR3 spans 13 residues. Germline V gene sequence: CDR1 WNHNN, CDR2 SYGVQD (reference sequence).